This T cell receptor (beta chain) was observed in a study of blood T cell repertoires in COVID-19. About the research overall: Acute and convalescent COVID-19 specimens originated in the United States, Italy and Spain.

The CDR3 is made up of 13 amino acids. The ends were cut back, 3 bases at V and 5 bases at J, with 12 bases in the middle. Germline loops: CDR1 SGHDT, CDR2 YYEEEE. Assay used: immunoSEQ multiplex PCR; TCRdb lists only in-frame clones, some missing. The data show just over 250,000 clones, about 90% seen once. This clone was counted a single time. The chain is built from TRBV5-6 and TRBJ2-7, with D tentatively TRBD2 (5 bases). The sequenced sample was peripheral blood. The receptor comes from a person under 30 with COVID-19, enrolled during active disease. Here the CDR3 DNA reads TGTGCCAGCAGCTACGGGGTACAAAACGAGCAGTACTTC. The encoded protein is CASSYGVQNEQYF. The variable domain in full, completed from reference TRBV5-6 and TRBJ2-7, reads DAGVTQSPTHLIKTRGQQVTLRCSPKSGHDTVSWYQQALGQGPQFIFQYYEEEERQRGNFPDRFSGHQFPNYSSELNVNALLLGDSALYLCASSYGVQNEQYFGPGTRLTVT.